This TCR beta chain was found in a study of neurological immune-mediated disorders. Whole-study findings and limits: TCR clonal expansion peaked in HTLV-1-associated myelopathy patients and was lowest in multiple sclerosis patients. There was no clinical or MRI feature that was associated with the multiple sclerosis repertoire cluster. The repertoires of 18 of 34 multiple sclerosis patients fell into one related-CDR3 cluster (a possible signature) under phylogenetic grouping.

This clonotype was picked up many times. Its matching antigen is unknown. The CDR3 contains 12 residues. The V gene lost 5 bases and the J gene lost 6 bases, with 7 bases spanning the gap. The V gene's germline CDR1 is MNHEY and CDR2 SMNVEV (reference sequence). The authors made cDNA by 5'RACE with 10-nucleotide random UMIs. Each CDR3 protein gets one entry after TCRdb re-called the 5' RACE reads with MiXCR. The data hold some 57,000 distinct CDR3 sequences, with around 4% observed a single time. J is TRBJ2-2 and V is TRBV27; D unclear. The sequenced material came from PBMCs. This TCR derives from a man aged 55-75 years with multiple sclerosis. Written as DNA, the CDR3 is TGTGCCAGCAGTGTTATCGCCGGGGAGCTGTTTTTT. This sequence encodes CASSVIAGELFF.